The entry below gives a single T cell receptor beta chain sequence along with its context. Its antigen is not yet known. No much larger clonotype is one base removed from it; base qualities were not supplied. TCR cDNA was synthesized by 5'RACE template switching, through which a universal primer site and unique molecular identifiers were introduced. cDNA synthesis was primed from both the TCR alpha and TCR beta constant segments. Library amplification used two PCR steps, and the second PCR step added sample barcodes and sequencing adapters. Sequencing of the libraries was done on either Illumina HiSeq 2500 (2x100 bp) or NovaSeq (2x150 bp). Per the source publication's procedure: MIGEC was used to demultiplex reads and collapse the reads into UMI consensus sequences, and MiXCR was used for V(D)J alignment. Vaccine-responding clonotypes were defined with edgeR using replicate PBMC samples, requiring FDR below 0.01 and a log2 fold change above 5 up to day 15. CD4 or CD8 identity was assigned to each bulk clonotype according to whether the clonotype was present at higher abundance in the sequenced CD4 repertoire or the sequenced CD8 repertoire. In TCRdb, the public reads were trimmed at Q25 with fastp and aligned with MiXCR, with productive beta chains retained. Merged by CDR3 protein, the rows form single entries marked with the most common genes and DNA. These V and J calls are TCRdb output, not the study's own analysis. A total of a few hundred thousand distinct CDR3 sequences appear in this sample, roughly a fifth of them only once. The ten largest clones represent more than 13% of the sample.

The record originates from a study of T cells after yellow fever vaccination (dated 2019 in TCRdb). In terms of the full investigation: Libraries from fractions with low cell numbers were prepared with the SMART-Seq v4 Ultra Low Input RNA kit. To track T-cell clones before and after primary and booster YFV17D yellow fever vaccination, bulk TCR alpha and beta repertoires were sequenced longitudinally. Two healthy male donors made up the cohort, one aged 18 to 30 years and the other aged 30 to 39 years. Blood samples were taken at several timepoints before and after primary and secondary immunization, and bulk PBMC replicates and cell subsets were isolated. Results the study describes overall, beyond this receptor: A small fraction of clonotypes appeared in both the CD4 and CD8 compartments, likely as a result of convergent recombination. Because abundant contaminating clonotypes from the bulk population could be contained in FACS-sorted repertoires, computational filtering was required. Compared with the primary T-cell response, the secondary T-cell response was weaker but faster, peaking on day 5 rather than day 15. Because only a couple of donors were included in the study, the extent to which the findings can be generalized is limited. After the booster, most clones that had expanded after primary vaccination were detected again (about 95% of CD4 and under 90% of CD8), suggesting broad maintenance of memory.

Interpreted using the paper, the treatment or condition label stands for: live attenuated yellow fever vaccine strain. Two biological replicates of bulk PBMCs were collected at each blood-draw timepoint. A standard Ficoll-Paque protocol was used to isolate PBMCs from peripheral blood. RNA was extracted with TriZol from bulk PBMCs, CD4 and CD8 fractions, and dextramer-positive and dextramer-negative fractions. In the germline V gene, CDR1 corresponds to SQVTM and CDR2 to ANQGSEA. The CDR3 holds 15 amino acids from the cysteine to the phenylalanine. Of the read, only the CDR3 DNA is kept; its 45 bases are in frame from base 1. Trimming costs V 5 bases and J 0 bases, and their ends lie 14 bases apart.

Sequencing was performed on PBMCs, taken 15 days after the yellow fever booster vaccination. This receptor was taken from a man aged 25 to 40 who received the YFV17D yellow fever vaccine. This sequence uses TRBV29-1 and TRBJ2-4; the D gene cannot be named for sure. The sequenced DNA: TGCAGCGTTTCCCCCGCGAACCTAGCCAAAAACATTCAGTACTTC. It translates to CSVSPANLAKNIQYF.